This T cell receptor beta chain comes out of a study of OX40 agonist ivuxolimab in advanced cancers. There are 15 residues in the CDR3. Germline V gives CDR1 SGHNT, CDR2 YENEEA. This clone was recorded only once. One end of the junction does not line up with germline, which may come from a read error. Clones were sequenced by immunoSEQ multiplex PCR, and TCRdb holds only the in-frame ones, with some missing. There are 53,000 or so clones in the sample; 80% to 85% occur only once, and 4.6% lies in the top ten. The V and J genes are TRBV11-3 and TRBJ1-1; D is ambiguous. This receptor was obtained from an adult with an advanced solid tumor such as melanoma, head and neck, liver or kidney cancer. The sample was CD4+ or CD8+ T cells sorted from blood, taken in a trial of the OX40 agonist ivuxolimab. This CDR3 is CASSLRAQLNAEAFF. CDR3 DNA: TGTGCCAGCAGCCTTAGGGCACAGCTGAACGCTGAAGCTTTCTTT.